This T cell receptor (beta chain) was sequenced in a study of shared clonotypes between healthy human individuals. Study background: Every donor yielded three CD4 naive, three CD4 memory, two CD8 naive and one CD8 memory plate.

Study findings and constraints: Sampling covered blood only; tissue repertoires likely differ.

Clones were read by immunoSEQ multiplex PCR, and TCRdb kept only the in-frame ones, dropping some. The repertoire has some 2.4 million clones, roughly 93% of them found once; the top ten carry roughly 0.39%. Concerning this clone: Its target is not known.

The CDR3 has 17 amino acids. The ends lost 1 base at V and 3 bases at J; junction bases unmatched: 5. Germline loops: CDR1 SGHVS, CDR2 FQNEAQ. The source material was naive CD4+ T cells from PBMCs. Subset noted: CD45RA+ positively selected. This clonotype originated in a young man in good health. Some clones in this sample may be carry-over from other donors' samples. The chain couples TRBV7-8 to TRBJ2-4; 11 positions agree with TRBD1. In nucleotides, the CDR3 is TGTGCCAGCAGCTTAGACGGGACAGGGGGGGACAAAAACATTCAGTACTTC. Translation: CASSLDGTGGDKNIQYF.